These 27 T cell receptor beta chains were sequenced from one sample in a study of T-cell reconstitution after alpha-beta-depleted transplantation in children. Library preparation (for TCRbeta) was performed with unique molecular identifiers. Each CDR3 protein gets one entry after TCRdb re-called the PCR reads with MiXCR. The data show 450,000 to 600,000 distinct CDR3 sequences, around 19% seen once. The sequencing here drew on PBMCs from the stem cell graft donor, taken from the stem cell graft. The receptors were sampled from a human donor who donated a stem cell graft to a child with acute lymphoblastic leukemia.

This clonotype has just a few counts. The chain combines TRBV27 with TRBJ2-7; D tentatively reads TRBD1 or TRBD2 (5 bases each). This CDR3 spans 15 amino acids. Germline V gene lookup returns CDR1 MNHEY and CDR2 SMNVEV (reference sequence). V was shortened by 3 bases and J by 6 bases, with 18 bases between the two germline ends. The CDR3 region is CASSFSSGGRGEQYF. CDR3 DNA: TGTGCCAGCAGTTTTTCGAGTGGGGGAAGAGGCGAGCAGTACTTC.

The chain has TRBV18 and TRBJ2-5, with D unresolved. V was cut by 2 bases and J by 0 bases, with 10 bases left in between. The germline CDR1 and CDR2 sequences are KGHSH and LQKENI. The CDR3 extends over 15 amino acids. The CDR3 loop reads CASSPIADHQETQYF. The CDR3 nucleotides read TGTGCCAGCTCACCAATCGCAGACCACCAAGAGACCCAGTACTTC.

This sequence joins TRBV3-1 and TRBJ2-7; TRBD1 or TRBD2 may be the D gene (5 bases each). This CDR3 has 16 residues. The V end lost 4 bases, the J end lost 4 bases, and 20 bases lay between the germline ends. The germline CDR1 and CDR2 sequences are LGHDT and YNNKEL (reference sequence). The CDR3 loop is CASSPRGAGWHYEQYF. The CDR3 nucleotides read TGTGCCAGCAGCCCTAGGGGAGCAGGCTGGCATTACGAGCAGTACTTC.

This clonotype came up a few times. The junction shows a germline mismatch at one end, possibly a read error. V and J are TRBV7-2 and TRBJ2-7; TRBD1 agrees at 8 bases. The germline gives CDR1 SGHTA, CDR2 FQGNSA. The CDR3 extends over 17 amino acids. The CDR3 here is CASSVAWTGYTDYEQYF. CDR3 DNA sequence: TGTGCCAGCAGCGTAGCCTGGACAGGGTACACGGACTACGAGCAGTACTTC.

The chain uses TRBV5-6 and TRBJ2-1, with 8 bases matching TRBD1. The junction had 6 bases not matched to a gene; V was cut back by 5 bases and J by 8 bases. CDR3 size: 13 residues. The V gene's germline CDR1 is SGHDT and CDR2 YYEEEE. CDR3 loop: CASSYDRGHEQFF. CDR3 DNA sequence: TGTGCCAGCAGTTATGACAGGGGTCATGAGCAGTTCTTC.

This clonotype showed up just a few times. This chain joins TRBV20-1 and TRBJ2-7; D is uncertain. Per germline, CDR1 DFQATT and CDR2 SNEGSKA (reference sequence). The CDR3 extends over 14 amino acids. V was cut by 1 base and J by 3 bases, with 13 bases left in between. The CDR3 region is CSARAGSGDYEQYF. CDR3 in DNA: TGCAGTGCTAGAGCCGGGTCTGGGGACTACGAGCAGTACTTC.

About this clonotype itself: At one end the junction does not follow the germline gene, possibly because of a read error. The CDR3 coding sequence is TGCAGTGCTCTTGACCGGGGGGACTTC. It specifies CSALDRGDF. This rearrangement joins TRBV20-1 to TRBJ2-7, with TRBD2 matching over 7 bases. The germline V gene has CDR1 DFQATT and CDR2 SNEGSKA (reference sequence). This CDR3 contains 9 residues.

The chain joins TRBV12-3 or TRBV12-4 to TRBJ2-2, with TRBD2 matching over 12 bases. The CDR3 extends over 15 amino acids. With V trimmed by 4 bases and J by 4 bases, 1 base remained unmatched. The CDR3 bases are TGTGCCAGCAGTTCTAGCGGGAGGGCCACCGGGGAGCTGTTTTTT. Encoded protein: CASSSSGRATGELFF.

The chain has TRBV5-1 and TRBJ2-7; D not resolved. With 5 bases removed from V and 5 bases from J, the gap between germline ends came to 11 bases. Germline CDR1 and CDR2: SGHRS and YFSETQ. CDR3 length: 12 amino acids. The CDR3 here is CASRPSDHEQYF. DNA for the CDR3: TGCGCCAGCAGGCCTAGTGATCACGAGCAGTACTTC.

J is TRBJ2-7 and V is TRBV7-9, with D possibly matching TRBD1 (5 bases). Trimming shortened V by 2 bases and J by 6 bases, and 23 bases separated the two germline ends. Germline loops: CDR1 SEHNR, CDR2 FQNEAQ (reference sequence). The CDR3 is 17 amino acids. In DNA form, the CDR3 reads TGTGCCAGCAGCTTACAGGGTACGCTACTACTACTTGGCGAGCAGTACTTC. It encodes CASSLQGTLLLLGEQYF.

This clonotype was counted a few times. This chain connects TRBV6-1 to TRBJ2-1, with a weak D call TRBD2 (5 bases). In germline, CDR1 is MNHNS, CDR2 SASEGT. This CDR3 is built from 13 residues. Trimming removed 5 bases from V and 7 bases from J, with 12 bases in between. CDR3 sequence reads: CASSRDLLNEQFF. CDR3 in DNA: TGTGCCAGCAGTCGGGATCTCCTTAATGAGCAGTTCTTC.

For this clonotype: At one boundary the junction diverges from the germline segment, which might be a read error. The chain has TRBV9 and TRBJ2-3, with 7 nucleotides matching TRBD2. This CDR3 region has 16 residues. Germline values: CDR1 SGDLS, CDR2 YYNGEE. CDR3 loop: CASSSPEREATHTQYF. CDR3 DNA: TGTGCCAGCAGCTCACCCGAGCGGGAAGCCACACATACGCAGTATTTT.

Only a few counts were recorded for this clonotype. The genes are TRBV10-3 and TRBJ1-1; 10 nucleotides match TRBD1. Trimming took 5 bases from V and 0 from J; bases not matched to a gene: 3. CDR1 ENHRY and CDR2 SYGVKD come from the germline V gene. The CDR3 runs 15 residues. CDR3 region: CAISKTGGLNTEAFF. The CDR3 nucleotides read TGTGCCATCAGTAAGACAGGGGGCCTGAACACTGAAGCTTTCTTT.

J is TRBJ2-1 and V is TRBV27; D is possibly TRBD2 (6 bases). The germline V and J ends were trimmed by 5 bases and 4 bases, with 12 bases remaining between them. Germline CDR1 and CDR2: MNHEY and SMNVEV (reference sequence). This CDR3 comprises 14 residues. This CDR3 is CASSKGTEYNEQFF. In nucleotides, the CDR3 is TGTGCCAGCAGTAAGGGGACTGAGTACAATGAGCAGTTCTTC.

The rearrangement joins TRBV29-1 to TRBJ2-7; 10 positions agree with TRBD1. Losses at the gene ends were 5 bases for V and 3 bases for J; bases not matched to a gene: 1. Germline-derived CDR1 and CDR2 are SQVTM and ANQGSEA. This CDR3 has 12 amino acids. This chain's CDR3 is CSVWTGGYEQYF. CDR3 nucleotides: TGCAGCGTTTGGACAGGGGGCTACGAGCAGTACTTC.

V is TRBV7-9 and J is TRBJ2-5; a possible D gene is TRBD1 (5 bases). The CDR3 is 14 amino acids. Germline CDR1 and CDR2: SEHNR and FQNEAQ (reference sequence). Between the trimmed V and J ends, which lost 11 bases and 5 bases, there was a span of 21 bases. CDR3 amino acids: CAGQRREGWETQYF. CDR3 DNA sequence: TGTGCCGGACAACGGAGAGAAGGGTGGGAGACCCAGTACTTC.

This clonotype occurred many times. The V and J genes are TRBV28 and TRBJ1-5; TRBD1 matches 9 bases. This CDR3 is built from 15 residues. The V segment lost 5 bases and the J segment 6 bases; nucleotides outside the gene matches: 8. CDR1 is MDHEN and CDR2 is SYDVKM in the germline V gene. DNA for the CDR3: TGTGCCAGCAGTCCCCTGACAGGGGGAGGTCAGCCCCAGCATTTT. It translates to CASSPLTGGGQPQHF.

The rearrangement joins TRBV24-1 to TRBJ2-1; 12 bases agree with TRBD2. This CDR3 is 15 amino acids long. Germline V lookup: CDR1 KGHDR, CDR2 SFDVKD. Germline trimming cut 4 bases from V and 7 bases from J; bases unmatched to any gene: 4. CDR3 in amino acids: CATSETTSGSNEQFF. Here the CDR3 DNA reads TGTGCCACCAGTGAAACGACTAGCGGGAGTAATGAGCAGTTCTTC.

Turning to this clonotype: This may be a read error: a much more frequent sequence differs by one nucleotide. The chain combines TRBV5-1 with TRBJ1-1; TRBD1 aligns across 10 bases. Germline loops: CDR1 SGHRS, CDR2 YFSETQ. There are 14 residues in the CDR3. V shed 4 bases, J shed 6 bases, and the junction held 6 bases outside the gene matches. In DNA, the CDR3 is TGCGCCAGCAGCGTGGGACAGGGGTTAGCTGAAGCTTTCTTT. This sequence encodes CASSVGQGLAEAFF.

DNA of the CDR3: TGTGCCAGCAGCCACGGCACCTACAATGAGCAGTTCTTC. This gives the protein CASSHGTYNEQFF. The chain couples TRBV14 to TRBJ2-1; D not resolved. Germline V gene lookup returns CDR1 SGHDN and CDR2 FVKESK. There are 13 residues in the CDR3. Trimming stripped 3 bases from V and 2 bases from J, with 5 bases between.

This clonotype has more than one count but fewer than ten. The CDR3 sequence is CAWAGAGGELFF. CDR3 nucleotides: TGTGCCTGGGCTGGGGCCGGCGGGGAGCTGTTTTTT. The chain uses TRBV30 and TRBJ2-2; D possibly corresponds to TRBD1 (5 bases). This CDR3 region has 12 residues. V lost 5 bases to trimming and J lost 7 bases, with 11 bases between them. Germline loops: CDR1 GTSNPN, CDR2 SVGIG (reference sequence).

This clonotype was seen a handful of times. The chain joins TRBV12-3 or TRBV12-4 to TRBJ2-1, with TRBD2 matching 9 bases. The CDR3 is 13 residues long. V shed 6 bases, J shed 9 bases, and the junction held 6 bases outside the gene matches. The CDR3 is CASSISGSGEQFF. CDR3 nucleotide sequence: TGTGCCAGCAGCATTAGCGGGAGCGGTGAGCAGTTCTTC.

This clonotype was seen a handful of times. The chain couples TRBV21-1 to TRBJ2-2; the table's TRBD1 call for D was not verified on the DNA. TRBV21-1 is noted as a pseudogene. The CDR3 has 18 amino acids. CDR3 sequence reads: CASSKTPWTGNYTGELFF. CDR3 DNA: TGTGCCAGCAGCAAAACCCCTTGGACAGGGAACTATACCGGGGAGCTGTTTTTT.

This chain's CDR3 is CASSVAGPTEAFF. In DNA, the CDR3 is TGTGCCAGCAGCGTCGCAGGGCCCACTGAAGCTTTCTTT. The chain combines TRBV9 with TRBJ1-1; a possible D gene is TRBD1 (5 bases). V was shortened by 2 bases and J by 4 bases, with 9 bases between the two germline ends. CDR3 length: 13 residues. CDR1 is SGDLS and CDR2 is YYNGEE in the germline V gene.

DNA for the CDR3: TGCAGTGCTAGAGACCGAGGCAGGGGCCTAATTAATCAGCCCCAGCATTTT. It is translated as CSARDRGRGLINQPQHF. This chain uses TRBV20-1 with TRBJ1-5, with D perhaps TRBD1 (6 bases). The V and J ends lost 0 bases and 4 bases respectively, with 19 bases between them. Germline CDR1 and CDR2: DFQATT and SNEGSKA (reference sequence). The CDR3 is 17 residues long.

A few counts support this clonotype. The V call is TRBV20-1, the J call TRBJ1-2; no clear D gene. This CDR3 is built from 14 residues. Germline CDR1 is DFQATT and CDR2 is SNEGSKA (reference sequence). Trimming cost V 0 bases and J 2 bases, with 10 bases left between them. The CDR3: CSARDLAANYGYTF. CDR3 coding DNA: TGCAGTGCTAGAGATTTGGCGGCAAACTATGGCTACACCTTC.

The chain is built from TRBV5-5 and TRBJ2-7; 11 nucleotides agree with TRBD1. This CDR3 spans 16 amino acids. Germline CDR1 reads SGHKS; CDR2 reads YYEKEE (reference sequence). J gave up 4 bases and V 3 bases, and 9 bases lay outside the gene matches. CDR3 sequence reads: CASSWIRDRGMYEQYF. The CDR3 DNA follows: TGTGCCAGCAGCTGGATCCGGGACAGGGGGATGTACGAGCAGTACTTC. Complete variable domain (other parts from reference TRBV5-5 and TRBJ2-7): DAGVTQSPTHLIKTRGQQVTLRCSPISGHKSVSWYQQVLGQGPQFIFQYYEKEERGRGNFPDRFSARQFPNYSSELNVNALLLGDSALYLCASSWIRDRGMYEQYFGPGTRLTVT.